The sequence of this TCR beta chain was determined in a study of PD-1 blockade in classical Hodgkin lymphoma. Study-level findings and limits: Newly diagnosed patients reportedly had lower baseline TCR diversity than healthy donors. Unlike CD8+ TCR diversity, which did not rise significantly by C4D1, CD4+ TCR diversity did.

Losses at the gene ends were 4 bases for V and 8 bases for J; bases not matched to a gene: 10. The CDR3 contains 16 residues. Germline V gene sequence: CDR1 SGDLS, CDR2 YYNGEE. As regards this clone: Its antigen is still unknown.

Relapse was seen in all patients after autologous stem cell transplantation, and brentuximab vedotin exposure was variable. Purification of CD4+ T cells from thawed PBMCs was performed via magnetic negative selection. Complete response, partial response or progressive disease constituted the best responses recorded. This table comes from immunoSEQ multiplex PCR, and its TCRdb copy is limited to in-frame clones, with some not included. There are around 36,000 clones in the sample; 75% to 95% occur only once, and around 0.21% lies in the top ten. The receptor's source is a human donor with classical Hodgkin lymphoma. The specimen was CD4+ T cells from blood, collected at baseline. The chain combines TRBV9 with TRBJ1-4; 11 bases are a match to TRBD1. CDR3 in DNA: TGTGCCAGCAGCCGGGACAGGGGGAGGTCGTCCGAAAAACTGTTTTTT. This sequence encodes CASSRDRGRSSEKLFF.